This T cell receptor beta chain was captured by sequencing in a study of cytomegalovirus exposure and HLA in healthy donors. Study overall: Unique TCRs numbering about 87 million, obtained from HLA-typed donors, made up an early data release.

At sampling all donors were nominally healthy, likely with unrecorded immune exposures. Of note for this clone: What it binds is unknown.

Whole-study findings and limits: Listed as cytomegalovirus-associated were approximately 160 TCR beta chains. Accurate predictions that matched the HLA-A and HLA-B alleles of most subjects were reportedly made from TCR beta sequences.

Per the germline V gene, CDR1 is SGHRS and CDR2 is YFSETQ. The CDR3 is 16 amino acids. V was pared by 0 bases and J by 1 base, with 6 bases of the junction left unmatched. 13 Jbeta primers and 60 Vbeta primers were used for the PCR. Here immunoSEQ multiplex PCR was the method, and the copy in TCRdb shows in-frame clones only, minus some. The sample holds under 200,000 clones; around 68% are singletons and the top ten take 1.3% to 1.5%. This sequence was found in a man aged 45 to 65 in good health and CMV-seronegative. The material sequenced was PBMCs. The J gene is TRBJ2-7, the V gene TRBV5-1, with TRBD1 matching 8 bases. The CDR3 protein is CASSLDGQGASYEQYF. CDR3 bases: TGCGCCAGCAGCTTGGATGGACAGGGAGCTTCCTACGAGCAGTACTTC.